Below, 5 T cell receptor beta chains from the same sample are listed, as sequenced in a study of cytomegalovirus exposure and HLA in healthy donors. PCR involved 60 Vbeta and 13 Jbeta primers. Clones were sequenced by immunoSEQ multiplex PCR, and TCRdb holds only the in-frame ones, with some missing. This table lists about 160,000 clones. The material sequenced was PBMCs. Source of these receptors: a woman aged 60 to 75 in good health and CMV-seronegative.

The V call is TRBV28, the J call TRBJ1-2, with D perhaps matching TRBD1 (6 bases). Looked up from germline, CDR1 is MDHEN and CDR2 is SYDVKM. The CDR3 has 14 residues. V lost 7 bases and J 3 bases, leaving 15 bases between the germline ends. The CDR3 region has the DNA TGTGCCAGCAAATTCGACAGGCTGGACTATGGCTACACCTTC. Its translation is CASKFDRLDYGYTF.

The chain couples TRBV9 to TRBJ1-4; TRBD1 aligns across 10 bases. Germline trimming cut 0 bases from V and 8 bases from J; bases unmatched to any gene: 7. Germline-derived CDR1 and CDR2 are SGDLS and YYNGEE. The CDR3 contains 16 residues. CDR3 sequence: CASSVGRGDRGEKLFF. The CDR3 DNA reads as TGTGCCAGCAGCGTAGGTCGTGGGGACAGGGGCGAAAAACTGTTTTTT.

The CDR3 DNA reads as TGCGCCAGCGTCAAATTCGCGGGAGCGCCCGGGGAGCTGTTTTTT. Protein product: CASVKFAGAPGELFF. This rearrangement joins TRBV5-1 to TRBJ2-2; TRBD2 matches 7 bases. Germline loops: CDR1 SGHRS, CDR2 YFSETQ. CDR3 length equals 15 residues. V was clipped by 7 bases and J by 6 bases; unmatched bases: 12.

CDR3 sequence reads: CASSLFGTPEHEAFF. The DNA of the CDR3 is TGTGCCAGCAGCTTGTTCGGGACACCGGAGCATGAAGCTTTCTTT. V and J are TRBV5-4 and TRBJ1-1, with D possibly matching TRBD1 (6 bases). Trimming pared 1 base from V and 7 bases from J, leaving 17 bases between. Germline loops: CDR1 SGHNT, CDR2 YYREEE (reference sequence). The CDR3 runs to 15 residues.

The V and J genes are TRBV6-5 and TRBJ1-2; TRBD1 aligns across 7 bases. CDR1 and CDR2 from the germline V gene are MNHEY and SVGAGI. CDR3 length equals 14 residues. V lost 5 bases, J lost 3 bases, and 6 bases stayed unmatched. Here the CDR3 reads CASSLGQADYGYTF. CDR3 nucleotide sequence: TGTGCCAGCAGTCTCGGACAGGCAGACTATGGCTACACCTTC.